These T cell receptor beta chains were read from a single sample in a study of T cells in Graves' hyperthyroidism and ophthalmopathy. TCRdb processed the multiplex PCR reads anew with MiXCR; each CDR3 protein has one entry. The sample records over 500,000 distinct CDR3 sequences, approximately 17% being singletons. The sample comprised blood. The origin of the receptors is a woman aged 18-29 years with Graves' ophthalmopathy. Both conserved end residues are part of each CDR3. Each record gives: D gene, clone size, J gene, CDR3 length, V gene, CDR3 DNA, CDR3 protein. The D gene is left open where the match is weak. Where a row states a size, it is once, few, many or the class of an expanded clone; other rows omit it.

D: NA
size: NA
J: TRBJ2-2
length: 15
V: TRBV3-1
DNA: TGCGCCAGCAGCCAAGCACAGGGCCAAACCGGGGAGCTGTTTTTT
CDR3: CASSQAQGQTGELFF

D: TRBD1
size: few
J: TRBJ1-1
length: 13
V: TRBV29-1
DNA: TGCAGCGTTAAGACAGGGGTTTGGACTGAAGCTTTCTTT
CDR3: CSVKTGVWTEAFF

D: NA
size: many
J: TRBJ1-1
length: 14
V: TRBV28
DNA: TGTGCCAGCAGTTTAGGGTTCATGAACACTGAAGCTTTCTTT
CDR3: CASSLGFMNTEAFF

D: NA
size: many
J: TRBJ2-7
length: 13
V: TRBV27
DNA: TGTGCCAGCAGCCTATCACCAGCCTACGAGCAGTACTTC
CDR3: CASSLSPAYEQYF

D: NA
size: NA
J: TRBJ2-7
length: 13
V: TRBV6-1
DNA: TGTGCCAGCAGTGAAGCCAGGGTCGGCGAGCAGTACTTC
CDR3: CASSEARVGEQYF

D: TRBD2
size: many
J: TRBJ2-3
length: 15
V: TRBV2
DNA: TGTGCCAGCAGTGAAGAGGCGGGGGGGCGTGATACGCAGTATTTT
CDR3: CASSEEAGGRDTQYF

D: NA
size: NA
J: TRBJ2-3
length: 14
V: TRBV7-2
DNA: TGTGCCAGCAGCTTATCGGGAGCGTCAGATACGCAGTATTTT
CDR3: CASSLSGASDTQYF

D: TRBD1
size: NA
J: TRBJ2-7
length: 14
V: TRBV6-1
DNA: TGTGCCAGCAGTGAAGGGGACAGGGACTACGAGCAGTACTTC
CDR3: CASSEGDRDYEQYF

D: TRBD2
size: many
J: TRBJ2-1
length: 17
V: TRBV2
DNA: TGTGCCAGCCAGGGACTAGCGGGAGGGTTGACCTACAATGAGCAGTTCTTC
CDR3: CASQGLAGGLTYNEQFF

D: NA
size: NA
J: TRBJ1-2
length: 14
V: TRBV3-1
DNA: TGTGCCAGCAGCCAAGTTACCCGCGGGGATGGCTACACCTTC
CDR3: CASSQVTRGDGYTF

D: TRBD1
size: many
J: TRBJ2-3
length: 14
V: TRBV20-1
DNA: TGCAGTGCTAGAACGACAGGGAACACAGATACGCAGTATTTT
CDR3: CSARTTGNTDTQYF

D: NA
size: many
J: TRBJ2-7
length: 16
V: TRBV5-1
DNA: TGCGCCAGCAGCTTGGGCCAGGGAACCCAAAAGGACGAGCAGTACTTC
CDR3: CASSLGQGTQKDEQYF

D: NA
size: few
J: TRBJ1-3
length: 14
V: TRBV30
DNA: TGTGCCTGGACATTCCGCGGCTCTGGAAACACCATATATTTT
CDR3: CAWTFRGSGNTIYF

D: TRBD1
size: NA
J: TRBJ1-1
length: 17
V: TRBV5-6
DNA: TGTGCCAGCAGCTTGGCTCTGATACAGGGGATGAACACTGAAGCTTTCTTT
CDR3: CASSLALIQGMNTEAFF

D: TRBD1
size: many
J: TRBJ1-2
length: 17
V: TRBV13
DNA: TGTGCCAGCAGCTTAGGCTTCGGACAGGGAGTGGTCTATGGCTACACCTTC
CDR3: CASSLGFGQGVVYGYTF

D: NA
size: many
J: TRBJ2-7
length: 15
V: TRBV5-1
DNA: TGCGCCAGCAGCTTGGTATACAGGGCGACCTACGAGCAGTACTTC
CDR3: CASSLVYRATYEQYF

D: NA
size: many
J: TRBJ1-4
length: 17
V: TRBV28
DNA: TGTGCCAGCAGTTCCCTTAAGGCGGCCGCAACTAATGAAAAACTGTTTTTT
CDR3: CASSSLKAAATNEKLFF

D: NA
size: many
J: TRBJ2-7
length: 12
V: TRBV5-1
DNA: TGCGCCAGCAGCTTAAATGACTACGAGCAGTACTTC
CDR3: CASSLNDYEQYF

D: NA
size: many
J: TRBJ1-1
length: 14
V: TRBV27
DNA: TGTGCCAGCAGCCTAAAACAGGGAAACACTGAAGCTTTCTTT
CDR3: CASSLKQGNTEAFF

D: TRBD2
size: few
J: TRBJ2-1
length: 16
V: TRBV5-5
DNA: TGTGCCAGCAGCTTGGGTAGCGGGAGTCCCAACAATGAGCAGTTCTTC
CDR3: CASSLGSGSPNNEQFF

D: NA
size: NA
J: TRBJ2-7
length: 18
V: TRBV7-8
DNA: TGTGCCAGCAGCTTGGGCAGGGGACGGACCATCCACTCCTACGAGCAGTACTTC
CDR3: CASSLGRGRTIHSYEQYF

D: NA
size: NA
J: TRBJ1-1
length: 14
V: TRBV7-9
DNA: TGTGCCAGCAGCCAGAACGGTTGGGGTAGAGAAGCTTTCTTT
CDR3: CASSQNGWGREAFF

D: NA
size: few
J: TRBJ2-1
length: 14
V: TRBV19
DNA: TGTGCCAGTAGTATGAGGGTGCTAGTGCATGAGCAGTTCTTC
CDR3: CASSMRVLVHEQFF

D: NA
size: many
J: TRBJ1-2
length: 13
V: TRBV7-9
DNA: TGTGCCAGCAGCTTAGACGGGGTTTATGGCTACACCTTC
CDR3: CASSLDGVYGYTF

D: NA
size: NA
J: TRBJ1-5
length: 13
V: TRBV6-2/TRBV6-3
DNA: TGTGCCAGCAGTTACGGTGATATTCAGCCCCAGCATTTT
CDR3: CASSYGDIQPQHF

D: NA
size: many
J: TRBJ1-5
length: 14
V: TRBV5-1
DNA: TGCGCCAGCTCACACTCGGCGGATGGGCAGCCCCAGCATTTT
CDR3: CASSHSADGQPQHF

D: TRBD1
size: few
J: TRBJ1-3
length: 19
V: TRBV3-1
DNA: TGTGCCAGCAGCCTTCCGAGGGACAGGGGTTCAAGGGATCGAAACACCATATATTTT
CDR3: CASSLPRDRGSRDRNTIYF

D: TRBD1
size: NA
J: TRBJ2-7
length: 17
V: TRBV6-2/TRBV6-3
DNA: TGTGCCAGCAGTTACAGTGACACCGGGACAGGTATCGACGAGCAGTACTTC
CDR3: CASSYSDTGTGIDEQYF

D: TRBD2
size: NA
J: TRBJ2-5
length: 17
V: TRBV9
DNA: TGTGCCAGCAGCGTAGGCGGAGTAGCGGGGCACCAAGAGACCCAGTACTTC
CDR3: CASSVGGVAGHQETQYF

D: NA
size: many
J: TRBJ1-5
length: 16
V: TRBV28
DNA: TGTGCCAGCAGTTTACGAGGGTATAGGGGCAATCAGCCCCAGCATTTT
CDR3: CASSLRGYRGNQPQHF

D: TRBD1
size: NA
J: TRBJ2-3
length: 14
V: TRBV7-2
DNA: TGTGCCAGCAGCTCGCGCCCGACAGGGAATACGCAGTATTTT
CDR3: CASSSRPTGNTQYF

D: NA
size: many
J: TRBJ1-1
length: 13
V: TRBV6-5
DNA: TGTGCCAGCAGTTTACAGGGTCGCGCTGAAGCTTTCTTT
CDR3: CASSLQGRAEAFF

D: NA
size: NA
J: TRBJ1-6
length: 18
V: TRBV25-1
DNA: NA
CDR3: CASSDFGEGGSYNSPLHF

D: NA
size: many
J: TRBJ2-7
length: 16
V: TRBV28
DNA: TGTGCCAGCAGTGTCCAGAGGACTACGAGACACTACGAGCAGTACTTC
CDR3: CASSVQRTTRHYEQYF

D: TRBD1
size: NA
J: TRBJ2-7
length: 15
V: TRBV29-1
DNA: TGCAGCGTCCGAAACCGGGACAGGGGCTCCTACGAGCAGTACTTC
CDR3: CSVRNRDRGSYEQYF

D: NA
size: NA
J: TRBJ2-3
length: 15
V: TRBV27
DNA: TGTGCCAGCAGTTTCGGGACTCGACGCACAGATACGCAGTATTTT
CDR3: CASSFGTRRTDTQYF

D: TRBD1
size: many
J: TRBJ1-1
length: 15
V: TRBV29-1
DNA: TGCAGCGTCCTCATCCCCCCAGGGGGGAACACTGAAGCTTTCTTT
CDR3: CSVLIPPGGNTEAFF

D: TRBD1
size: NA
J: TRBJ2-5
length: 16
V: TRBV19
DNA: TGTGCCAGTACCAGTCTCCCGGGACAGGTCGGTGAGACCCAGTACTTC
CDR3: CASTSLPGQVGETQYF

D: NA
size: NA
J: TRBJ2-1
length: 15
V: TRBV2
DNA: TGTGCCAGCCTCCCCATGGCCCGCGCCTACAATGAGCAGTTCTTC
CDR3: CASLPMARAYNEQFF

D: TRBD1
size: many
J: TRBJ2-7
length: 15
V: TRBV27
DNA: TGTGCCAGCAGGGCCATGGGGCAGGGGGTGGTCGAGCAGTACTTC
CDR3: CASRAMGQGVVEQYF

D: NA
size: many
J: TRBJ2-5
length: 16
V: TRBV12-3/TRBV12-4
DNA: TGTGCCAGCAGTTTAAGTTGGCAGGGGAGGGAAGAGACCCAGTACTTC
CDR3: CASSLSWQGREETQYF

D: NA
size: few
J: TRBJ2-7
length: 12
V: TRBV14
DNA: TGTGCCAGCAGCCAGGGTTTCGACGAGCAGTACTTC
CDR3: CASSQGFDEQYF

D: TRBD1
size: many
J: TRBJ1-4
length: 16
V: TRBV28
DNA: TGTGCCAGCAGTTTAGCGGTGGCAGGGGGCGATGAAAAACTGTTTTTT
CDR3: CASSLAVAGGDEKLFF

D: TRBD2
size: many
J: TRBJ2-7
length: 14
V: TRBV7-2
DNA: TGTGCCAGCAGCTACCCGGGACTATCCTACGAGCAGTACTTC
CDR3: CASSYPGLSYEQYF

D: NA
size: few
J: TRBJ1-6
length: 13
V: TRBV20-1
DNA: TGCAGTGCTAGACGTGACACAGGTTCACCCCTCCACTTT
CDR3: CSARRDTGSPLHF

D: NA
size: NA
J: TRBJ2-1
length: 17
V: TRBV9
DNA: TGTGCCAGCAACTCTGAATCGGGGACCACCTTCTACAATGAGCAGTTCTTC
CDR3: CASNSESGTTFYNEQFF

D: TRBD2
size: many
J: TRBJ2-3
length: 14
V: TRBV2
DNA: TGTGCCAGCAGTGAAGTAGCGGGCACCGATACGCAGTATTTT
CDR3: CASSEVAGTDTQYF

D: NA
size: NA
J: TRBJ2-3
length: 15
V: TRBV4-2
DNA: TGTGCCAGCAGCCAAGAGACGGACAGCACAGATACGCAGTATTTT
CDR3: CASSQETDSTDTQYF